The following is a T cell receptor beta chain sequence with its context. What it recognizes is unknown. Deep-level running was used for the assay. Produced via immunoSEQ multiplex PCR; TCRdb's table is partial and in-frame only. The table has over a million clones, approximately 96% seen once. The germline gives CDR1 WSHSY, CDR2 SAAADI. The CDR3 has 17 residues. V gave up 6 bases and J gave up 1 base; unmatched junction bases: 7. This specimen comes from a study of shared clonotypes between healthy human individuals. Notes on the study in general: The rarefaction results pointed to incomplete sorted-subset sequencing despite large depth. Across a handful of donors, naive CD4 shared around 5.3%, naive CD8 more than 3%, memory CD4 2% to 2.5%, memory CD8 0.4% to 0.5%. Owing to a small donor count, the genetic and exposure-history diversity represented was limited.

Sequenced material: naive CD4+ T cells sorted from blood. Subset defined: CD45RA+ positively selected. The sequence was obtained from a man aged 25 to 40 in good health. This chain joins TRBV10-2 and TRBJ2-1; 12 bases fit TRBD1. CDR3: CASRGQGAGGSYNEQFF. The CDR3, as DNA: TGCGCCAGCAGGGGACAGGGGGCGGGTGGGTCCTACAATGAGCAGTTCTTC.